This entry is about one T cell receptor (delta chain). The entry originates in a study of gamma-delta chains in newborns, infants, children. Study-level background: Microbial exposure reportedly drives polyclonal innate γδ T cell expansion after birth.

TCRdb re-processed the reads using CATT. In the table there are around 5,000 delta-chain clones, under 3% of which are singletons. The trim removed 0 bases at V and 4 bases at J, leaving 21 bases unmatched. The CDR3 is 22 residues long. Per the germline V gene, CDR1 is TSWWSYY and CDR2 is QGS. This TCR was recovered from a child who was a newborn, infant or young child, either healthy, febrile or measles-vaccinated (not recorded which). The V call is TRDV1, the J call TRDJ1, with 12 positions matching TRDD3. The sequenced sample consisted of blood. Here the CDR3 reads CALGELPSYYWGIPGSNDKLIF. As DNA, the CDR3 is TGTGCTCTTGGGGAACTACCTTCCTATTACTGGGGGATACCGGGTTCGAACGATAAACTCATCTTT.